This T cell receptor beta chain was captured in a study of regulatory T cells in long-lasting Graves disease (dated by TCRdb to about 2021). With regard to the full study: Newly diagnosed Graves' disease patients had taken antithyroid drugs for less than 3 months. Persistent Graves' disease patients were compared with newly diagnosed Graves' disease patients by peripheral blood TCR sequencing and RNA sequencing. The study took place in China and was registered as a clinical trial. A total of around 35 samples underwent TCR sequencing, from around 13 patients with persistent Graves' disease and approximately 20 patients with newly diagnosed Graves' disease. Study-wide findings and limitations: Compared with newly diagnosed patients, patients with persistent Graves' disease had lower TCR Shannon entropy and fewer highly expanded clones, which suggests clonal expansion. Sequencing and analysis were restricted to the TCR beta chain. Peripheral blood alone was examined, since thyroid tissue, which constituted the primary lesion, could not be accessed. Persistent disease showed preferential use of TRBV28, TRBJ1-2 and TRBJ2-5, whereas newly diagnosed disease favored TRBV20-1 and TRBJ2-1. A larger number of public clonotypes was shared among persistent patients (approximately 2,600) than among newly diagnosed patients (approximately 1,000). As a limitation, the authors acknowledged that the small sample size may reduce accuracy.

In the paper's terms, the time point label means: newly diagnosed GD, antithyroid drugs for less than 3 months. For both TCR sequencing and RNA sequencing, RNA was extracted from PBMCs using TRIzol. The diagnosis of Graves' disease followed American Thyroid Association guidelines. The patients came from an endocrinology department in Xi'an, China. Each patient gave approximately 10 milliliters of peripheral blood, collected in an EDTA anticoagulant tube. Ficoll Paque Plus density gradient separation was used to isolate PBMCs, and no additional T cell sorting was done. An Agilent 2100 Bioanalyzer and agarose gel were used to check RNA quality, while a NanoDrop 2000 measured RNA concentration. The trim is 8 bases for V and 1 base for J, with a gap of 15 bases between the germline ends. From the cysteine up to the phenylalanine, the CDR3 has a length of 14 residues. Of all the DNA, just the CDR3 is kept, 42 bases in frame from base 1. The germline V gene supplies CDR1 MDHEN and CDR2 SYDVKM.

Regarding this clonotype: Its cognate antigen has yet to be identified. Nothing much larger sits one base from this clone, and base qualities are not available.

Library construction relied on multiplex PCR. The sequencing machine was an Illumina HiSeq 4000. CDR3 regions were amplified by Arm-PCR with iRepertoire HTBI primers to construct TCR beta libraries. Gel purification was performed on PCR products prior to sequencing. Concerning the study's data processing: Gene usage analysis of CDR3 amino acid clonotypes relied on the 55 to 80 TRBV and 13 to 15 TRBJ segments identified across samples. COPE and FqMerger were used to merge filtered high-quality paired reads into contigs. BLAST was used to align contigs to IMGT TRBV, TRBD and TRBJ reference genes, and CDR3 was defined according to IMGT. Clonotypes above 0.1% frequency were classified as highly expanded clones. Repertoire diversity was measured by Shannon entropy, and V-J evenness by the Gini coefficient. A clonotype found in more than one individual was treated as public. TCRdb itself trimmed the public reads at Q25 with fastp, ran MiXCR and retained productive beta chains. Rows with a matching CDR3 protein are joined into one entry that keeps the most common DNA and genes. The V and J calls come from TCRdb's annotation, not from the publication. This sample gives 400,000 to 550,000 distinct CDR3 sequences in total; just under 15% of them show up just once. The biggest ten clones account for roughly a sixth of the sample.

A further study also used this sample, focusing on T cells in Graves' hyperthyroidism and ophthalmopathy. The second study also describes: Graves' hyperthyroidism was defined as stable when no progression to ophthalmopathy occurred over 18 months of follow-up. Hyperthyroidism patients were newly diagnosed, with disease duration under 2 months, and aged 18 to 65 years. Any patient with an uncontrolled infection, another autoimmune disease, pregnancy or lactation was excluded. Diagnoses were established on the basis of clinical symptoms, serum thyroxine and TRAb, thyroid ultrasound, and orbital computed tomography. A first-round RT-PCR of the TCR CDR3 used the HTBI primer set with the Qiagen OneStep RT-PCR kit. Most expanded thyroid clonotypes (frequency above 0.001) were also detected in blood, suggesting blood repertoires may reflect thyroid immune responses. In cross-validation, a model built on a 13 V-J signature told ophthalmopathy apart from stable hyperthyroidism with under 90% sensitivity and roughly 81% specificity, and in testing the same model reached 80%/75%. In validation, progression to ophthalmopathy was predicted by the model with roughly 71% sensitivity and roughly 76% specificity, a median of about 6.4 months before onset. To identify TCR V-J signatures that set the groups apart, the researchers used a discovery cohort of about a hundred patients, made up of 40 to 45 with Graves' ophthalmopathy and 57 with stable Graves' hyperthyroidism. Prospective prediction of ophthalmopathy was tested in an independent validation cohort consisting of roughly 20 hyperthyroidism patients and some 17 patients who later progressed to ophthalmopathy. The roughly 94 discovery patients were randomly divided into training and test sets at a 7:3 ratio. In addition, the study compared T-cell repertoires in thyroid tissue and in blood from roughly six Graves' hyperthyroidism patients. After sampling, hyperthyroidism patients received methimazole starting at 30 mg daily, and ophthalmopathy patients received high-dose intravenous methylprednisolone. The libraries were constructed in a second round of multiplex PCR and then size-selected and purified. Libraries were sequenced paired-end with 100 bp reads on an Illumina HiSeq2000. SOAPnuke was used to process the raw data, removing reads that contained adapters or uncalled bases, had a mean Phred below 15, or lacked an exact match to the constant primer or identifier. COPE v1.2.5 was used to merge high-quality paired reads, and clonotypes were defined as unique nucleotide sequences. MiTCR v1.1 was used to align clonotypes to the IMGT TRBV, TRBD and TRBJ reference segments. Only V-J combinations with frequency above 0.0001, covering about 99% of repertoires, were analysed. A TCS score was defined as the ratio of F50 (clonal expansion) to E x V (chaos), with BLOSUM62-based TCRdist applied between CDR3 peptides within each V-J. Welch's t-statistics and random forest reduced 450 to 600 V-J features to fewer than 15, which were used in a naive Bayes classifier (R e1071). No statistical method was used to set the sample size in advance, and investigators knew the group allocation. The paper reports TCR Vbeta CDR3 sequencing of about 140 peripheral blood samples: 40 or so ophthalmopathy, around 80 hyperthyroidism and approximately 17 progressor patients.

Here the sequenced sample was peripheral blood mononuclear cells (PBMCs), taken at new diagnosis, from a patient treated with antithyroid drugs. The chain uses TRBV28 and TRBJ2-7; 6 matching bases give a weak D call of TRBD2. This receptor was taken from a young woman with Graves disease. Donor details come from another sample of the same person, matched by shared clones. The sequenced DNA is TGTGCCAGCGAGCTAACTAGCAGATCCTACGAGCAGTACTTC. Its protein product is CASELTSRSYEQYF.